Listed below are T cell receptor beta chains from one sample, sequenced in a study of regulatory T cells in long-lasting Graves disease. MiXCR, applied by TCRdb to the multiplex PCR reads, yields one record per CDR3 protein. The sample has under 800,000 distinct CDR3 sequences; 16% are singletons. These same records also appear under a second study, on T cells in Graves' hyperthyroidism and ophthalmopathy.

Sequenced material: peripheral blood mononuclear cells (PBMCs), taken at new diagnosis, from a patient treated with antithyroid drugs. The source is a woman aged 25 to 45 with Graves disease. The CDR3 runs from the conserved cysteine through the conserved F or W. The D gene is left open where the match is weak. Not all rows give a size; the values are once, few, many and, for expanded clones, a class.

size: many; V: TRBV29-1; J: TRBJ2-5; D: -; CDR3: CSVGGRVETQYF; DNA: TGCAGCGTTGGTGGTCGGGTGGAGACCCAGTACTTC
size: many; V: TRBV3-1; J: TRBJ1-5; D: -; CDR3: CASSSRGYSNQPQHF; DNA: TGTGCCAGCAGCTCAAGGGGCTATAGCAATCAGCCCCAGCATTTT
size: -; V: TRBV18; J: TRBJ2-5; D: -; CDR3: CASSQTEQETQYF; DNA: TGTGCCAGCTCTCAAACAGAGCAAGAGACCCAGTACTTC
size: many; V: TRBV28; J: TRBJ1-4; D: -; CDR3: CASSLGSPREKLFF; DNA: TGTGCCAGCAGTTTAGGTAGTCCGCGGGAAAAACTGTTTTTT
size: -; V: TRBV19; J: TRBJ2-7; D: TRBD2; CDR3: CATKSGRADLKNEQYF; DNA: TGTGCCACTAAGAGCGGGAGGGCGGACCTTAAGAACGAGCAGTACTTC
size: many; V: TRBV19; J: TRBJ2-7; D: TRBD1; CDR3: CASSETGGTYEQYF; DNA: TGTGCCAGCAGTGAGACAGGGGGCACGTACGAGCAGTACTTC
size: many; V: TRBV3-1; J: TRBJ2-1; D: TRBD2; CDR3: CASSLRLALYNEQFF; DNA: TGTGCCAGCAGTTTAAGACTAGCCCTCTACAATGAGCAGTTCTTC
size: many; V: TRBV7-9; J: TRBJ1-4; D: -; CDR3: CASSLSRATNEKLFF; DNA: TGTGCCAGCAGCTTAAGTCGGGCAACTAATGAAAAACTGTTTTTT
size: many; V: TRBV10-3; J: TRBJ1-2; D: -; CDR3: CAIRGSYAGGYTF; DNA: TGTGCCATCAGGGGTTCGTACGCGGGAGGCTACACCTTC
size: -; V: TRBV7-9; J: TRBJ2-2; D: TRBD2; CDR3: CASSLASGAYTGELFF; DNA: TGTGCCAGCAGCCTCGCTAGCGGGGCGTACACCGGGGAGCTGTTTTTT
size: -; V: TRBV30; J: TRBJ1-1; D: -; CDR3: CACEEGDTEAFF; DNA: TGTGCCTGTGAAGAAGGGGACACTGAAGCTTTCTTT
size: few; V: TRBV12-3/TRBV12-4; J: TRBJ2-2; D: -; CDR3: CASRSGLAGELFF; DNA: TGTGCCAGCAGATCAGGCCTGGCCGGGGAGCTGTTTTTT
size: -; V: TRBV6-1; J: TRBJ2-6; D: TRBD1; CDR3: CASRDRAGANVLTF; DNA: TGTGCCAGCAGAGACAGGGCTGGGGCCAACGTCCTGACTTTC
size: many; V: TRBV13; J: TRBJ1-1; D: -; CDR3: CASTDAGALNTEAFF; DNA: TGTGCCAGCACCGACGCAGGAGCACTGAACACTGAAGCTTTCTTT
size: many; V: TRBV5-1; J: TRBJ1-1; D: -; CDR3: CASSLAVGGSTEAFF; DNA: TGCGCCAGCAGCTTGGCCGTCGGGGGGAGCACTGAAGCTTTCTTT
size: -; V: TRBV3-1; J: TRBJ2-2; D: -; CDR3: CASSQTGTVSPGELFF; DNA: TGTGCCAGCAGTCAAACCGGGACTGTCAGCCCCGGGGAGCTGTTTTTT
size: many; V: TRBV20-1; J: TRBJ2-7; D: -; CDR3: CSARTDGHF; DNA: TGCAGTGCTAGAACAGACGGGCACTTC
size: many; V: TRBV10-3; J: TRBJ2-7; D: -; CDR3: CAISEPWQNSYEQYF; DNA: TGTGCCATCAGTGAGCCGTGGCAGAACTCCTACGAGCAGTACTTC
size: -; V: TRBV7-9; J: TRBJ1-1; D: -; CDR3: CASTLGRFYGSLRGAFF; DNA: TGTGCCAGCACCTTGGGGAGATTTTACGGGTCTTTAAGAGGAGCTTTCTTT
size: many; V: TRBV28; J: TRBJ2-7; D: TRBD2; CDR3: CASTSPGLAGREQYF; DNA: TGTGCCAGCACCTCCCCGGGACTAGCGGGACGCGAGCAGTACTTC
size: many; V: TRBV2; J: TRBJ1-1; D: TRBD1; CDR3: CASSPTGTMNTEAFF; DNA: TGTGCCAGCAGTCCGACAGGGACCATGAACACTGAAGCTTTCTTT
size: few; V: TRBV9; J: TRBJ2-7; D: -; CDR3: CASSVGTREQYF; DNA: TGTGCCAGCAGCGTAGGAACCAGAGAGCAGTACTTC
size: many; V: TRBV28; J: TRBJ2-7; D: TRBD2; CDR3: CASTLGTSGISGEQYF; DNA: TGTGCCAGCACCCTTGGGACTAGCGGTATATCTGGCGAGCAGTACTTC
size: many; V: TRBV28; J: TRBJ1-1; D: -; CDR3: CASTSEMNTEAFF; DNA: TGTGCCAGCACCTCCGAGATGAACACTGAAGCTTTCTTT
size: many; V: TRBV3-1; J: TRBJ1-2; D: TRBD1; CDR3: CASSQDRGQYNYGYTF; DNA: TGTGCCAGCAGCCAAGATCGGGGACAGTACAACTATGGCTACACCTTC
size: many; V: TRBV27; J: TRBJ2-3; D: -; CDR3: CASSFLGRGKRTDTQYF; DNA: TGTGCCAGCAGTTTCTTGGGCAGGGGTAAGCGGACAGATACGCAGTATTTT
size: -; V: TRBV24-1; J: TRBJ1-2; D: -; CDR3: CATSDSVGELGGYTF; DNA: TGTGCCACCAGTGATTCAGTTGGGGAATTAGGTGGCTACACCTTC
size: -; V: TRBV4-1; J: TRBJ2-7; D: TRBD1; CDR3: CASSQEVGTGSYEQYF; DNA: TGCGCCAGCAGCCAAGAAGTAGGGACAGGGTCCTACGAGCAGTACTTC
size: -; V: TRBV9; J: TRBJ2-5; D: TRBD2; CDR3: CASSVGTSGTLETQYF; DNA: TGTGCCAGCAGCGTCGGGACTAGCGGGACGTTAGAGACCCAGTACTTC
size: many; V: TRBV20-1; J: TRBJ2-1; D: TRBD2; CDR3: CSASQGLAGGVEQFF; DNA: TGCAGTGCTAGCCAAGGACTAGCGGGAGGGGTTGAGCAGTTCTTC
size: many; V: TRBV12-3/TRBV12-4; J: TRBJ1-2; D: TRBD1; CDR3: CASSLGQFYGYTF; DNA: TGTGCCAGCAGCCTGGGACAGTTCTATGGCTACACCTTC
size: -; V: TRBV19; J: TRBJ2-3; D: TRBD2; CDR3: CASSRGGARADTQYF; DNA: TGTGCCAGTAGTCGGGGGGGGGCTCGAGCAGATACGCAGTATTTT
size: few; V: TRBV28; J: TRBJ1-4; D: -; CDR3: CASSQGSTAQILFF; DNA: TGTGCCAGCAGTCAAGGTTCGACCGCCCAGATACTGTTTTTT
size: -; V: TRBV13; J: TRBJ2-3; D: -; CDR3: CASSLVPKIDRGDTQYF; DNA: TGTGCCAGCAGCTTAGTTCCCAAAATCGACCGGGGAGATACGCAGTATTTT
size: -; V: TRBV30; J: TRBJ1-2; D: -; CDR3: CAWRNYGYTF; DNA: TGTGCCTGGAGGAACTATGGCTACACCTTC
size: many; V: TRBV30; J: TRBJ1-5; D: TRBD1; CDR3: CAWKGQGVQPQHF; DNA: TGTGCCTGGAAGGGACAGGGGGTTCAGCCCCAGCATTTT
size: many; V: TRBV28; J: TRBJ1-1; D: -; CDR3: CASKDSGRLEAFF; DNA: TGTGCCAGCAAGGACTCGGGACGGCTTGAAGCTTTCTTT
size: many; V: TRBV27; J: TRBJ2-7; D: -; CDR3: CASKSLGPPHEQYF; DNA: TGTGCCAGCAAGAGCCTCGGCCCCCCCCACGAGCAGTACTTC
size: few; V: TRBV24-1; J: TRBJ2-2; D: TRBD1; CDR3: CATWDRSSGELFF; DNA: TGTGCCACTTGGGACAGGAGTTCCGGGGAGCTGTTTTTT
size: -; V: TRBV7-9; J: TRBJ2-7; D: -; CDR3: CASSLYTSYEQYF; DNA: TGTGCCAGCAGCTTATATACATCCTACGAGCAGTACTTC
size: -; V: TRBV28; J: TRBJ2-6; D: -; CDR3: CAILTFTGANVLTF; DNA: TGTGCCATTCTGACATTTACTGGGGCCAACGTCCTGACTTTC